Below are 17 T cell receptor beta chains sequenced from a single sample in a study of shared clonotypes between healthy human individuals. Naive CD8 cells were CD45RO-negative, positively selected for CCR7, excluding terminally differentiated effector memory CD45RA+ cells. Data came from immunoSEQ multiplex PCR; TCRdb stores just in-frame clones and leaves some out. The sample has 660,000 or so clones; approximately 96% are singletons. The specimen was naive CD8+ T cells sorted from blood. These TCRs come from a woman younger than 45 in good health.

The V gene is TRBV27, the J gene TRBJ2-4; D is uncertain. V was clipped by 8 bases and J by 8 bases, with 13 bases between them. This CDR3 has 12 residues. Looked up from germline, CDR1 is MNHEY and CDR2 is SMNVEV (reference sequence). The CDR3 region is CASGSSVDIQYF. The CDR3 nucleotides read TGTGCCAGCGGTAGCAGTGTGGACATTCAGTACTTC.

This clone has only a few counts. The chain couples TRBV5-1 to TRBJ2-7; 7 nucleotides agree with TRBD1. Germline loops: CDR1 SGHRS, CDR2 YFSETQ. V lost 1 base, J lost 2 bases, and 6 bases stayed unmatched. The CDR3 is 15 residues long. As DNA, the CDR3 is TGCGCCAGCAGCTTGCGGCAGGGGGTCGCCTACGAGCAGTACTTC. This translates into CASSLRQGVAYEQYF.

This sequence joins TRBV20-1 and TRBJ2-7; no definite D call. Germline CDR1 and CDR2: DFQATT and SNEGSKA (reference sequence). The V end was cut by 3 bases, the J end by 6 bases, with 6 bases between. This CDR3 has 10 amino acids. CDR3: CSASMGEQYF. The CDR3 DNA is TGCAGTGCTAGTATGGGCGAGCAGTACTTC.

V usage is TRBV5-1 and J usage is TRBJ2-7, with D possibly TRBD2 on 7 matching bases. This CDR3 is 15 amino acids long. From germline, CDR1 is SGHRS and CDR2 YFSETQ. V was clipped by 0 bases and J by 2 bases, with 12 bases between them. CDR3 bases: TGCGCCAGCAGCTTGGAAGGGGGGGAAACCTACGAGCAGTACTTC. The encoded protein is CASSLEGGETYEQYF.

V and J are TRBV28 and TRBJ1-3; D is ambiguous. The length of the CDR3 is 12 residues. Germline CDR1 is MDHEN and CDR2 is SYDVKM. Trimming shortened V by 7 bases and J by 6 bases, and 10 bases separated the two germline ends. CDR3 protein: CASNGPENTIYF. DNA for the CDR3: TGTGCCAGCAATGGCCCGGAAAACACCATATATTTT.

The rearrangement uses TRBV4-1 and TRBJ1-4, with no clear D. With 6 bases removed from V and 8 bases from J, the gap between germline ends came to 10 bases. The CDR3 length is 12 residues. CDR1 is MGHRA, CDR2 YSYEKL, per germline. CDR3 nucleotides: TGCGCCAGCAGGGCGACTGGCGAAAAACTGTTTTTT. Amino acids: CASRATGEKLFF.

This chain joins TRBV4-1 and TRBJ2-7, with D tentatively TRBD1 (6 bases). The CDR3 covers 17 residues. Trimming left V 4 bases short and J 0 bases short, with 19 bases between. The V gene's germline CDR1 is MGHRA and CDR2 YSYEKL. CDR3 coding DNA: TGCGCCAGCAGCCCCCGAGGGGGATCAGGGAGCTCCTACGAGCAGTACTTC. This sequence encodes CASSPRGGSGSSYEQYF.

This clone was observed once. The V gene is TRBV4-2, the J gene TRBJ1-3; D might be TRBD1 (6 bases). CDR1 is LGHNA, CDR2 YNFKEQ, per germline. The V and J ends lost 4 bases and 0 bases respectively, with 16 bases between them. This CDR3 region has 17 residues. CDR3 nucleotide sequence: TGTGCCAGCAGCCCGAGACCGTGGACAGACTCTGGAAACACCATATATTTT. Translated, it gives CASSPRPWTDSGNTIYF.

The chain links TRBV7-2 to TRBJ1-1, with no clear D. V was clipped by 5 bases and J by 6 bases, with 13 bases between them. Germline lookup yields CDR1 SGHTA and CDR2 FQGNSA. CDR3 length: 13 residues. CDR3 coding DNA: TGTGCCAGCAGCCCTCTCCCGGATCCTGAAGCTTTCTTT. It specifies CASSPLPDPEAFF.

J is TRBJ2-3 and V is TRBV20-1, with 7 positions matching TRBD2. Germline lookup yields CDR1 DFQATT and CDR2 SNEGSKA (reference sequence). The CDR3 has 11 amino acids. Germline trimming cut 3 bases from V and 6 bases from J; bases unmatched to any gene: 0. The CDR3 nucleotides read TGCAGTGCTAGTAGCGGGGATACGCAGTATTTT. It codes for CSASSGDTQYF.

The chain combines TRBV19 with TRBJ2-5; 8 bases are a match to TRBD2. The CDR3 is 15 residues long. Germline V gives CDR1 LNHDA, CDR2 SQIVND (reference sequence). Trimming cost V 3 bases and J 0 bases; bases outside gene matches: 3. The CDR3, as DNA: TGTGCCAGTAGTATTACTAGCGGATACCAAGAGACCCAGTACTTC. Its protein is CASSITSGYQETQYF.

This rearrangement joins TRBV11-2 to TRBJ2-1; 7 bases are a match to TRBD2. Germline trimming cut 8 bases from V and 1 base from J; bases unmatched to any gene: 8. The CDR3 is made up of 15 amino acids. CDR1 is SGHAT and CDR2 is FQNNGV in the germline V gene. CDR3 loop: CASGSREWSYNEQFF. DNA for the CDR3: TGTGCCAGCGGATCGCGGGAGTGGTCCTACAATGAGCAGTTCTTC.

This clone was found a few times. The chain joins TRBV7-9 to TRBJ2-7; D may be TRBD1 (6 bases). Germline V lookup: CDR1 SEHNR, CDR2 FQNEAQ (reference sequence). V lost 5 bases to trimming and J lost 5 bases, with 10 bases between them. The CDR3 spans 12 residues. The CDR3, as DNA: TGTGCCAGCAGCCTCGGACAGAACGAGCAGTACTTC. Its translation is CASSLGQNEQYF.

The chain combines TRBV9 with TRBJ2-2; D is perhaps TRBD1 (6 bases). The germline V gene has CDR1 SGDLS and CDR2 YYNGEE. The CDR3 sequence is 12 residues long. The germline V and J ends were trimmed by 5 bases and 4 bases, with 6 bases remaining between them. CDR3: CASRGATGELFF. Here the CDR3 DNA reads TGTGCCAGCAGGGGGGCCACCGGGGAGCTGTTTTTT.

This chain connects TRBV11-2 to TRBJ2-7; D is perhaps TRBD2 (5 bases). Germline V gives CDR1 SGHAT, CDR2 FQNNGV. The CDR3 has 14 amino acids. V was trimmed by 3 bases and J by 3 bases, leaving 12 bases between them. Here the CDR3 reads CASSFSLGYYEQYF. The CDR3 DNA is TGTGCCAGCAGCTTCTCACTAGGGTACTACGAGCAGTACTTC.

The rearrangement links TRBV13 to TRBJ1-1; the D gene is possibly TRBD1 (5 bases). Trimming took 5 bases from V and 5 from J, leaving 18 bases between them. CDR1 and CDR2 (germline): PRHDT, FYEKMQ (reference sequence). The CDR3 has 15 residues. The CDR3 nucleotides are TGTGCCAGCAGCCCACCACTCGGGACCCCGACTGAAGCTTTCTTT. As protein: CASSPPLGTPTEAFF.

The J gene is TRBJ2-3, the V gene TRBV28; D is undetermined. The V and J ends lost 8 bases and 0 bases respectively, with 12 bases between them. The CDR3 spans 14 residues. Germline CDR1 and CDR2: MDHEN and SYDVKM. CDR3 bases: TGTGCCAGCCATACTGTTAGCAGCACAGATACGCAGTATTTT. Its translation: CASHTVSSTDTQYF.